These 18 T cell receptor beta chains originate from one sample sequenced in a study of control samples from healthy donors and cancer patients. Produced via immunoSEQ multiplex PCR; TCRdb's table is partial and in-frame only. The table shows tens of thousands of clones, with approximately 85% occurring only once. The sequencing input was PBMCs. These receptors originate from a woman aged 60 to 75 with head and neck cancer.

The chain is built from TRBV5-6 and TRBJ2-1; 7 nucleotides agree with TRBD1. V trimming: 4 bases; J trimming: 3 bases; junction bases outside the gene matches: 10. Germline CDR1 reads SGHDT; CDR2 reads YYEEEE. The CDR3 is 16 residues long. CDR3 residues: CASSGLPGQSYNEQFF. The CDR3 coding sequence is TGTGCCAGCAGCGGATTACCGGGACAGAGCTACAATGAGCAGTTCTTC. The entire variable domain, with the rest obtained from reference TRBV5-6 and TRBJ2-1, is as follows: DAGVTQSPTHLIKTRGQQVTLRCSPKSGHDTVSWYQQALGQGPQFIFQYYEEEERQRGNFPDRFSGHQFPNYSSELNVNALLLGDSALYLCASSGLPGQSYNEQFFGPGTRLTVL.

This clone was found once. This chain joins TRBV19 and TRBJ1-5; TRBD1 is a possible D gene (5 bases). The CDR3 sequence is 15 residues long. From germline, CDR1 is LNHDA and CDR2 SQIVND (reference sequence). The ends were cut back, 2 bases at V and 6 bases at J, with 14 bases in the middle. The CDR3 reads CASSISLSGGQPQHF. The DNA of the CDR3 is TGTGCCAGTAGTATATCTCTTTCGGGGGGTCAGCCCCAGCATTTT.

The chain combines TRBV12-3 or TRBV12-4 with TRBJ2-1; the D gene is possibly TRBD2 (6 bases). This CDR3 has 13 amino acids. Trimming took off 5 bases at V and 4 bases at J, with 9 bases between the two ends. CDR3 nucleotide sequence: TGTGCCAGCAGTCTCGGGACTTACAATGAGCAGTTCTTC. Encoded protein: CASSLGTYNEQFF.

The V call is TRBV29-1, the J call TRBJ2-1; 7 bases line up with TRBD1. CDR1 is SQVTM and CDR2 is ANQGSEA in the germline V gene. This CDR3 has 16 residues. J was trimmed by 0 bases and V by 2 bases; bases with no gene match: 7. The CDR3 region has the DNA TGCAGCGTTGAACCTTCGACAGGGAGCTCCTACAATGAGCAGTTCTTC. Protein product: CSVEPSTGSSYNEQFF.

This chain joins TRBV19 and TRBJ1-3; TRBD1 might be the D (5 bases). The CDR3 length is 15 residues. Looked up from germline, CDR1 is LNHDA and CDR2 is SQIVND (reference sequence). Trimming shortened V by 7 bases and J by 4 bases, and 17 bases separated the two germline ends. CDR3 amino acids: CASKVGGNSGNTIYF. The CDR3, as DNA: TGTGCCAGTAAGGTTGGGGGGAACTCCGGAAACACCATATATTTT.

V gene TRBV21-1 combines with J gene TRBJ2-7; TRBD1 reflects the table's D call only, with no check against the DNA. TRBV21-1 counts as a pseudogene. The length of the CDR3 is 15 residues. CDR3 residues: CASSKVTRGLYEQYF. CDR3 sequence (DNA): TGTGCCAGCAGCAAAGTGACCAGGGGATTATACGAGCAGTACTTC.

The rearrangement uses TRBV6-2 or TRBV6-3 and TRBJ2-5, with D uncertain. V lost 2 bases and J 5 bases, leaving 3 bases between the germline ends. The CDR3 extends over 11 amino acids. The germline V gene has CDR1 MNHEY and CDR2 SVGEGT. The CDR3 protein is CASSYGETQYF. CDR3 DNA sequence: TGTGCCAGCAGTTACGGGGAGACCCAGTACTTC.

The chain joins TRBV7-2 to TRBJ2-2, with D tentatively TRBD1 (7 bases). CDR1 and CDR2 (germline): SGHTA, FQGNSA. Trimming shortened V by 7 bases and J by 6 bases, and 12 bases separated the two germline ends. The CDR3 runs to 13 residues. CDR3 DNA: TGTGCCAGCACCAGGGGGGCGGCCGGGGAGCTGTTTTTT. Protein sequence: CASTRGAAGELFF.

This clone was seen only once. The rearrangement links TRBV5-5 to TRBJ1-1; weak D call: TRBD1 (5 bases). There are 14 residues in the CDR3. V lost 2 bases and J 4 bases, leaving 12 bases between the germline ends. Per the germline V gene, CDR1 is SGHKS and CDR2 is YYEKEE (reference sequence). The CDR3 protein is CASSFFLGGTEAFF. The CDR3 bases are TGTGCCAGCAGCTTCTTTCTGGGGGGCACTGAAGCTTTCTTT.

The chain links TRBV12-3 or TRBV12-4 to TRBJ1-4; 7 bases align to TRBD1. This CDR3 has 13 residues. Losses at the gene ends were 8 bases for V and 7 bases for J; bases not matched to a gene: 7. CDR3 region: CASGDSLGEKLFF. CDR3 DNA sequence: TGTGCCAGCGGGGACAGTCTAGGTGAAAAACTGTTTTTT.

V and J are TRBV18 and TRBJ1-1; the D is unclear. Germline values: CDR1 KGHSH, CDR2 LQKENI. V gave up 4 bases and J gave up 1 base, with 7 bases separating them. The CDR3 runs 13 residues. CDR3 in amino acids: CASSLEENTEAFF. CDR3 DNA: TGTGCCAGCTCACTTGAGGAGAACACTGAAGCTTTCTTT.

This clone showed up just once. The CDR3 nucleotides are TGTGCCATCAGTGAGTGGGCTAGCGGGAGAGGAAAGCACGGGGAGCTGTTTTTT. Translating gives CAISEWASGRGKHGELFF. The chain joins TRBV10-3 to TRBJ2-2, with 10 nucleotides matching TRBD2. Germline CDR1 ENHRY, CDR2 SYGVKD. This CDR3 has 18 residues. Trimming removed 1 base from V and 7 bases from J; junction bases left unmatched: 12.

The chain has TRBV3-1 (or the pseudogene TRBV3-2) and TRBJ1-6, with a possible D match to TRBD1 (5 bases). Germline assignment: CDR1 LGHDT and CDR2 YNNKEL (reference sequence). The CDR3 runs 17 residues. Trimming pared 0 bases from V and 1 base from J, leaving 10 bases between. The CDR3 nucleotides read TGTGCCAGCAGCCAAGATGTTGGGGGGTCCTATAATTCACCCCTCCACTTT. This gives the protein CASSQDVGGSYNSPLHF.

The rearrangement links TRBV19 to TRBJ2-6; 10 bases fit TRBD1. Trimming cost V 7 bases and J 1 base; bases outside gene matches: 1. Germline CDR1 and CDR2: LNHDA and SQIVND (reference sequence). This CDR3 spans 15 amino acids. The CDR3: CASKDRGSGANVLTF. The CDR3 DNA is TGTGCCAGTAAGGACAGGGGGTCTGGGGCCAACGTCCTGACTTTC.

The genes are TRBV3-1 (or the pseudogene TRBV3-2) and TRBJ2-1, with 9 nucleotides matching TRBD2. The germline gives CDR1 LGHDT, CDR2 YNNKEL (reference sequence). V was clipped by 3 bases and J by 9 bases; unmatched bases: 12. The CDR3 has 16 residues. This CDR3 reads CASSQSTAGGPGEQFF. DNA of the CDR3: TGTGCCAGCAGCCAGTCAACGGCGGGGGGGCCGGGTGAGCAGTTCTTC.

The J gene is TRBJ2-3, the V gene TRBV5-1; TRBD2 matches 11 bases. CDR1 and CDR2 (germline): SGHRS, YFSETQ. This CDR3 contains 16 residues. Trimming at V came to 5 bases and at J to 0 bases, leaving 5 bases not matched to a gene. The CDR3 spells CASRPVAGGSTDTQYF. CDR3 DNA: TGCGCCAGCAGGCCCGTAGCGGGAGGGAGCACAGATACGCAGTATTTT.

V gene TRBV7-2 combines with J gene TRBJ1-2; possibly TRBD1 for D (5 bases). V was cut by 6 bases and J by 7 bases, with 15 bases left in between. The germline CDR1 and CDR2 sequences are SGHTA and FQGNSA. This CDR3 region has 13 residues. The CDR3 region is CASSTTSGGGYTF. DNA of the CDR3: TGTGCCAGCAGTACGACCTCCGGGGGTGGCTACACCTTC.

The chain couples TRBV9 to TRBJ2-2; 8 bases are a match to TRBD1. V was pared by 3 bases and J by 5 bases, with 3 bases of the junction left unmatched. The germline gives CDR1 SGDLS, CDR2 YYNGEE. This CDR3 has 14 amino acids. The CDR3 nucleotides are TGTGCCAGCAGCGCAGGACAGGGTACCGGGGAGCTGTTTTTT. Its translation: CASSAGQGTGELFF. The whole variable domain, filled in from reference TRBV9 and TRBJ2-2, reads DSGVTQTPKHLITATGQRVTLRCSPRSGDLSVYWYQQSLDQGLQFLIQYYNGEERAKGNILERFSAQQFPDLHSELNLSSLELGDSALYFCASSAGQGTGELFFGEGSRLTVL.